This T cell receptor (beta chain) was found in a study of blood T cell repertoires in COVID-19. As handled by the study authors: Nucleated cell counts were estimated from reference gene primer amplification. The protocol was immunoSEQ multiplex PCR, while the TCRdb copy is restricted to in-frame clones and leaves out a portion. V, J and clone size are those of that table, while D and trimming were read from the DNA. The sample yields roughly 40,000 clones, around 90% seen once. The CDR3 has 17 amino acids. CDR1 is SGHDT, CDR2 YYEEEE, per germline. Trimming took 2 bases from V and 0 from J, leaving 17 bases between them.

The J gene is TRBJ1-2, the V gene TRBV5-6, with a possible D match to TRBD1 (6 bases). Sequencing input: peripheral blood. This clonotype was obtained from a man aged 50-59 years with active COVID-19. The CDR3 DNA reads as TGTGCCAGCAGCTTCGTGGGGGCCTACACAACTAACTATGGCTACACCTTC. Protein product: CASSFVGAYTTNYGYTF.